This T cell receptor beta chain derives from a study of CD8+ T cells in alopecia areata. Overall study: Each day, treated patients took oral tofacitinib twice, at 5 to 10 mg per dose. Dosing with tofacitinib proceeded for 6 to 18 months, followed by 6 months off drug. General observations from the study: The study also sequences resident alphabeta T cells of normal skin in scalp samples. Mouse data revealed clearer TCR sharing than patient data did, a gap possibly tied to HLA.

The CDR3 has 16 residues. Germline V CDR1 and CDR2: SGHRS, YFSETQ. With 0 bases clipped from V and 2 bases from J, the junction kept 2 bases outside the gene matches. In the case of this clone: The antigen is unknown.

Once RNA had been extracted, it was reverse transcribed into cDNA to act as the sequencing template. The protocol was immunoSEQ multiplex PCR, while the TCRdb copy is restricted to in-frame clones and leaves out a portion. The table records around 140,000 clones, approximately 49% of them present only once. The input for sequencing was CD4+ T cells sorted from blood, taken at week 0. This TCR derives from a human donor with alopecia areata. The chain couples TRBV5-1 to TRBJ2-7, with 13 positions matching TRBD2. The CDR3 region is CASSLGTSGSAYEQYF. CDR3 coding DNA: TGCGCCAGCAGCTTGGGGACTAGCGGGAGTGCCTACGAGCAGTACTTC. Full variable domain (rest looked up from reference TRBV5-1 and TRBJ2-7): KAGVTQTPRYLIKTRGQQVTLSCSPISGHRSVSWYQQTPGQGLQFLFEYFSETQRNKGNFPGRFSGRQFSNSRSEMNVSTLELGDSALYLCASSLGTSGSAYEQYFGPGTRLTVT.